This T cell receptor (beta chain) stems from a study of blood T cell repertoires in COVID-19. About the research overall: COVID-19 samples collected from the United States, Italy and Spain covered acute and convalescent phases. T cells, B-cell-depleted T cells, or PBMCs supplied cDNA or gDNA.

This clone has a single count. How the authors handled the data: Estimates of nucleated cell counts were drawn from the amplification of reference gene primers. The table came from immunoSEQ multiplex PCR; TCRdb's copy has only in-frame clones and leaves some out. D and trimming come from the DNA, and the V and J calls and clone size come from that table. The table shows approximately 400,000 clones, with roughly 88% occurring only once. Patients in Seattle were enrolled during active infection, then followed longitudinally. The receptor comes from a woman aged 45 to 65 with COVID-19, enrolled during active disease. Specimen: peripheral blood.

CDR3 sequence (DNA): TGCGCCAGCAGCCAAGTTTCCGGGAATCAGCCCCAGCATTTT. This sequence encodes CASSQVSGNQPQHF. The V gene is TRBV4-1, the J gene TRBJ1-5; D gene uncertain. This CDR3 has 14 residues. Germline V lookup: CDR1 MGHRA, CDR2 YSYEKL. The V gene lost 1 base and the J gene lost 4 bases, with 8 bases spanning the gap.